This TCR beta chain was sequenced in a study of blood T cells in healthy people across ages. Germline lookup yields CDR1 ENHRY and CDR2 SYGVKD. CDR3 length: 13 amino acids. The ends were cut back, 3 bases at V and 8 bases at J, with 13 bases in the middle. Regarding this clonotype: The antigen is not known.

The authors ran a second PCR of about 7 to 11 cycles using a sample-barcoded 5' primer and a J-beta primer mix. Each sample yielded at least 2.5 million CDR3-containing paired-end reads. TCRdb fed the 5' RACE reads into MiXCR, producing one record per CDR3 protein. The table shows around 990,000 distinct CDR3 sequences, with 35% to 40% occurring only once. Healthy Caucasians from Russia aged about 6 to 100 served as donors. Study-wide findings and caveats: Considered underestimates were the diversity estimates obtained from one million T cells. Samples with more naive T cells showed higher observed beta diversity.

The V gene is TRBV10-3, the J gene TRBJ1-2; D uncertain. Sequencing was performed on blood. This receptor was taken from a man between 18 and 35 years old in good health. CDR3 bases: TGTGCCATCAGTGACAGTCAGGCTGGGGGCTACACCTTC. It codes for CAISDSQAGGYTF.